These 30 T cell receptor beta chains share one sample of origin, sequenced in a study of cytomegalovirus exposure and HLA in healthy donors. PCR primers comprised 60 Vbeta and 13 Jbeta primers. TCRdb's copy holds only in-frame clones and misses some; the assay was immunoSEQ multiplex PCR. The sample contains 150,000 to 200,000 clones, over 75% of which appear only once. Sequenced: PBMCs. Source of these receptors: a man between 18 and 29 years old in good health and CMV-seronegative.

This clone appeared a single time. The CDR3 sequence: CASSIDLAGTSTDTQYF. The DNA of the CDR3 is TGTGCCAGTAGTATAGATCTGGCGGGAACTAGCACAGATACGCAGTATTTT. This sequence joins TRBV19 and TRBJ2-3; a weak D match, TRBD2 (6 bases). CDR3 size: 17 residues. The germline V gene encodes CDR1 LNHDA and CDR2 SQIVND (reference sequence). The V end was cut by 0 bases, the J end by 0 bases, with 13 bases between.

Only a few counts were recorded for this clone. The chain is built from TRBV6-5 and TRBJ2-3; D remains ambiguous. This CDR3 has 16 residues. The ends were cut back, 0 bases at V and 1 base at J, with 11 bases in the middle. The germline V gene has CDR1 MNHEY and CDR2 SVGAGI. CDR3 sequence (DNA): TGTGCCAGCAGTTACTCGAAACTCCCTCGCACAGATACGCAGTATTTT. This sequence encodes CASSYSKLPRTDTQYF.

In this sample, this clone turned up a few times. The chain combines TRBV7-2 with TRBJ2-5; 7 bases fit TRBD2. The CDR3 sequence is 15 residues long. The V segment lost 4 bases and the J segment 5 bases; nucleotides outside the gene matches: 10. Germline V gene lookup returns CDR1 SGHTA and CDR2 FQGNSA. The chain's CDR3 is CASSSRRRGGETQYF. The CDR3, as DNA: TGTGCCAGCAGCTCCAGGAGGAGGGGAGGGGAGACCCAGTACTTC.

This chain uses TRBV4-3 with TRBJ1-1; 7 bases are shared with TRBD1. CDR3 length equals 13 residues. The V and J ends lost 5 bases and 3 bases, in that order; junction bases with no gene match: 3. In germline, CDR1 is LGHNA, CDR2 YSLEER. For the CDR3, the DNA is TGCGCCAGCAGCATAGACAGGGACACTGAAGCTTTCTTT. It translates to CASSIDRDTEAFF.

CDR3 amino acids: CASSVEGGRETQYF. In nucleotides, the CDR3 is TGTGCCAGCAGCGTAGAAGGGGGTCGGGAGACCCAGTACTTC. This sequence joins TRBV9 and TRBJ2-5; weak D call: TRBD1 (6 bases). Trimming removed 0 bases from V and 5 bases from J, with 11 bases in between. The germline gives CDR1 SGDLS, CDR2 YYNGEE. The CDR3 totals 14 residues.

This clone has more than one count but fewer than ten. The chain links TRBV15 to TRBJ2-1; 7 bases are a match to TRBD1. Germline CDR1 LNHNV, CDR2 YYDKDF (reference sequence). The V gene end was trimmed by 1 base and the J gene end by 0 bases; junction bases not matched to a gene: 12. The CDR3 covers 19 residues. CDR3 DNA sequence: TGTGCCACCAGCAGAGTCTCGACTGGGGACAGCCTCTCCTACAATGAGCAGTTCTTC. This sequence encodes CATSRVSTGDSLSYNEQFF.

V and J are TRBV20-1 and TRBJ1-2, with D unclear. The CDR3 spans 11 residues. Germline-derived CDR1 and CDR2 are DFQATT and SNEGSKA (reference sequence). V was shortened by 3 bases and J by 3 bases, with 5 bases between the two germline ends. CDR3 DNA: TGCAGTGCTAGGTCAGACTATGGCTACACCTTC. Translated: CSARSDYGYTF.

This sequence joins TRBV4-3 and TRBJ1-1, with 7 bases fitting TRBD1. The germline gives CDR1 LGHNA, CDR2 YSLEER. The CDR3 extends over 13 amino acids. V trimming: 5 bases; J trimming: 4 bases; junction bases outside the gene matches: 4. The DNA of the CDR3 is TGCGCCAGCAGCAACAACAGGGGCACTGAAGCTTTCTTT. Residues: CASSNNRGTEAFF.

The chain combines TRBV13 with TRBJ2-7; TRBD1 matches 7 bases. The CDR3 sequence is 14 residues long. The germline gives CDR1 PRHDT, CDR2 FYEKMQ (reference sequence). The trim removed 4 bases at V and 2 bases at J, leaving 5 bases unmatched. The DNA of the CDR3 is TGTGCCAGCAGCTCACAGGGGAACACCTACGAGCAGTACTTC. Translating gives CASSSQGNTYEQYF.

The chain combines TRBV9 with TRBJ2-7, with 9 bases lining up with TRBD2. There are 16 residues in the CDR3. Germline V lookup: CDR1 SGDLS, CDR2 YYNGEE. V dropped 1 base and J dropped 5; count of bases not matched to a gene: 10. The CDR3 sequence: CASSVKSSGGLDEQYF. In DNA form, the CDR3 reads TGTGCCAGCAGCGTAAAATCCAGCGGGGGGCTCGACGAGCAGTACTTC.

This rearrangement joins TRBV11-1 to TRBJ2-1, with TRBD2 identical over 9 bases. Germline V gene lookup returns CDR1 SGHAT and CDR2 FQDESV (reference sequence). CDR3 length equals 15 residues. Trimming cost V 1 base and J 5 bases; bases outside gene matches: 3. DNA for the CDR3: TGTGCCAGCAGCTTAGTGGGCGGGAGGGACAATGAGCAGTTCTTC. Encoded protein: CASSLVGGRDNEQFF.

This clone was counted a single time. CDR3 loop: CASSLEGTSGYTF. The CDR3 DNA reads TGTGCCAGCAGCTTAGAAGGGACATCGGGCTACACCTTC. The chain combines TRBV7-9 with TRBJ1-2, with TRBD1 as a possible D gene (6 bases). This CDR3 is 13 amino acids long. Per the germline V gene, CDR1 is SEHNR and CDR2 is FQNEAQ (reference sequence). Trimming shortened V by 1 base and J by 8 bases, and 11 bases separated the two germline ends.

This rearrangement joins TRBV5-8 to TRBJ1-5; 12 nucleotides match TRBD1. CDR1 and CDR2 from the germline V gene are SGHTS and YDEGEE. V lost 4 bases to trimming and J lost 6 bases; unmatched junction nucleotides: 5. The CDR3 sequence is 15 residues long. The DNA of the CDR3 is TGTGCCAGCAGCACCCGGGACAGGGGGCCTCAGCCCCAGCATTTT. Amino acids: CASSTRDRGPQPQHF.

V usage is TRBV5-6 and J usage is TRBJ1-2; weak D call: TRBD1 (6 bases). CDR1 is SGHDT and CDR2 is YYEEEE in the germline V gene. This CDR3 is 14 amino acids long. Trimming removed 1 base from V and 3 bases from J, with 10 bases in between. The CDR3 bases are TGTGCCAGCAGCTTGAGAGGGGGGGACTATGGCTACACCTTC. Protein sequence: CASSLRGGDYGYTF.

The V call is TRBV28, the J call TRBJ1-1; perhaps TRBD1 as D (5 bases). The CDR3 consists of 14 residues. With 8 bases removed from V and 11 bases from J, the gap between germline ends came to 24 bases. The germline V gene encodes CDR1 MDHEN and CDR2 SYDVKM. The chain's CDR3 is CASGPRDFPNGAFF. CDR3 coding DNA: TGTGCCAGCGGACCCCGGGACTTCCCGAATGGGGCTTTCTTT.

The chain links TRBV28 to TRBJ2-3; TRBD2 matches at 8 bases. The germline gives CDR1 MDHEN, CDR2 SYDVKM. This CDR3 spans 17 amino acids. The V segment lost 1 base and the J segment 0 bases; nucleotides outside the gene matches: 6. The CDR3 nucleotides read TGTGCCAGCAGTTTATCCCCCCTAGCGGGTAGCACAGATACGCAGTATTTT. It translates to CASSLSPLAGSTDTQYF.

This chain connects TRBV6-6 to TRBJ2-2; possible D gene TRBD1, 5 bases. Germline values: CDR1 MNHNY, CDR2 SVGAGI (reference sequence). Between the trimmed V and J ends, which lost 2 bases and 0 bases, there was a span of 7 bases. The CDR3 has 15 amino acids. As DNA, the CDR3 is TGTGCCAGCAGTTACGGGGCCACGAACACCGGGGAGCTGTTTTTT. This translates into CASSYGATNTGELFF.

The rearrangement uses TRBV10-3 and TRBJ1-2; TRBD1 might be the D (5 bases). Trimming left V 4 bases short and J 4 bases short, with 16 bases between. The CDR3 loop spans 15 amino acids. Germline loops: CDR1 ENHRY, CDR2 SYGVKD. The CDR3 bases are TGTGCCATCAGTGGGGGGGATGCAACCCCCTATGGCTACACCTTC. It specifies CAISGGDATPYGYTF.

The genes are TRBV28 and TRBJ1-3; D not certain. Germline CDR1 is MDHEN and CDR2 is SYDVKM. This CDR3 comprises 16 residues. The V and J ends lost 0 bases and 0 bases respectively, with 9 bases between them. CDR3 coding DNA: TGTGCCAGCAGTTTATGGGCCGGGAACTCTGGAAACACCATATATTTT. This translates into CASSLWAGNSGNTIYF.

A few counts support this clone. The V gene is TRBV19, the J gene TRBJ2-7, with TRBD2 matching 14 bases. The germline V gene encodes CDR1 LNHDA and CDR2 SQIVND (reference sequence). The V and J ends lost 1 base and 2 bases, in that order; junction bases with no gene match: 4. The CDR3 consists of 17 residues. The CDR3 nucleotides read TGTGCCAGTAGTATAGGGACTAGCGGGGGGACAACCTACGAGCAGTACTTC. Protein product: CASSIGTSGGTTYEQYF. The full variable domain, rest sourced from reference TRBV19 and TRBJ2-7, is DGGITQSPKYLFRKEGQNVTLSCEQNLNHDAMYWYRQDPGQGLRLIYYSQIVNDFQKGDIAEGYSVSREKKESFPLTVTSAQKNPTAFYLCASSIGTSGGTTYEQYFGPGTRLTVT.

The chain has TRBV9 and TRBJ1-2; no definite D call. The V and J ends lost 3 bases and 0 bases respectively, with 6 bases between them. CDR1 is SGDLS and CDR2 is YYNGEE in the germline V gene. CDR3 length: 13 residues. The CDR3 is CASSAVTNYGYTF. In nucleotides, the CDR3 is TGTGCCAGCAGCGCCGTTACTAACTATGGCTACACCTTC.

Only one count was recorded for this clone. The CDR3 sequence: CASSLGLGQGQTEAFF. The CDR3 DNA is TGTGCCAGCAGCTTGGGATTGGGGCAGGGGCAGACTGAAGCTTTCTTT. The chain couples TRBV5-5 to TRBJ1-1; perhaps TRBD1 as D (6 bases). The CDR3 has 16 residues. Germline CDR1 SGHKS, CDR2 YYEKEE (reference sequence). Trimming pared 0 bases from V and 5 bases from J, leaving 17 bases between. Full variable domain (missing parts from reference TRBV5-5 and TRBJ1-1): DAGVTQSPTHLIKTRGQQVTLRCSPISGHKSVSWYQQVLGQGPQFIFQYYEKEERGRGNFPDRFSARQFPNYSSELNVNALLLGDSALYLCASSLGLGQGQTEAFFGQGTRLTVV.

This clone was seen more than once but under ten times. The rearrangement uses TRBV7-2 and TRBJ2-3, with a tentative D call TRBD2 (5 bases). CDR1 and CDR2 (germline): SGHTA, FQGNSA. The CDR3 has 15 amino acids. The V end was cut by 4 bases, the J end by 5 bases, with 16 bases between. For the CDR3, the DNA is TGTGCCAGCAGCTCCAACCGCCCCCGGGGAGATACGCAGTATTTT. Translation gives CASSSNRPRGDTQYF.

This rearrangement joins TRBV19 to TRBJ2-1; 7 bases are shared with TRBD2. V lost 8 bases to trimming and J lost 5 bases; unmatched junction nucleotides: 9. In germline, CDR1 is LNHDA, CDR2 SQIVND (reference sequence). This CDR3 region has 14 residues. DNA of the CDR3: TGTGCCAGTCGTAAAGCGGGGCGAAACAATGAGCAGTTCTTC. Translating it yields CASRKAGRNNEQFF.

The V and J genes are TRBV5-6 and TRBJ2-1; the D gene is possibly TRBD1 (6 bases). Trimming cost V 0 bases and J 7 bases, with 11 bases left between them. The CDR3 consists of 14 residues. Germline V gene lookup returns CDR1 SGHDT and CDR2 YYEEEE. CDR3 nucleotide sequence: TGTGCCAGCAGCTTGGGACAGGCAGTTAATGAGCAGTTCTTC. Encoded protein: CASSLGQAVNEQFF.

This clone showed up just once. V and J are TRBV5-1 and TRBJ2-7, with D possibly being TRBD2 (5 bases). V was shortened by 0 bases and J by 7 bases, with 11 bases between the two germline ends. The CDR3 contains 13 residues. Per the germline V gene, CDR1 is SGHRS and CDR2 is YFSETQ. CDR3 region: CASSLAGGEEQYF. CDR3 coding DNA: TGCGCCAGCAGCTTGGCCGGAGGTGAGGAGCAGTACTTC. Full variable domain (rest looked up from reference TRBV5-1 and TRBJ2-7): KAGVTQTPRYLIKTRGQQVTLSCSPISGHRSVSWYQQTPGQGLQFLFEYFSETQRNKGNFPGRFSGRQFSNSRSEMNVSTLELGDSALYLCASSLAGGEEQYFGPGTRLTVT.

This chain connects TRBV21-1 to TRBJ2-5; TRBD2, the D gene given by the table, was not confirmed from the DNA. TRBV21-1 is termed a pseudogene. The CDR3 totals 18 residues. The CDR3: CASSKKVGEALEGETQYF. The CDR3 bases are TGTGCCAGCAGCAAAAAAGTGGGAGAGGCGCTGGAGGGGGAGACCCAGTACTTC.

The chain has TRBV7-3 and TRBJ2-1; 7 bases are a match to TRBD2. The CDR3 loop spans 15 amino acids. J gave up 0 bases and V 5 bases, and 4 bases lay outside the gene matches. From germline, CDR1 is SGHTA and CDR2 FQGTGA. The CDR3 is CASSPLAVSYNEQFF. For the CDR3, the DNA is TGTGCCAGCAGCCCGCTAGCGGTCTCCTACAATGAGCAGTTCTTC.

This clone was found once. V gene TRBV15 combines with J gene TRBJ2-3; 7 bases align to TRBD2. Unmatched junction bases numbered 17, after V lost 9 bases and J lost 2 bases. The CDR3 contains 17 residues. The germline gives CDR1 LNHNV, CDR2 YYDKDF (reference sequence). This CDR3 reads CATGDLGVAGFTDTQYF. The CDR3, as DNA: TGTGCCACGGGGGACCTCGGGGTAGCGGGTTTCACAGATACGCAGTATTTT.

The CDR3 here is CASSFLSGSTDTQYF. Written as DNA, the CDR3 is TGTGCCAGCAGTTTTCTGTCAGGGAGCACAGATACGCAGTATTTT. The chain recombines TRBV27 with TRBJ2-3; possible D gene TRBD1, 5 bases. The germline gives CDR1 MNHEY, CDR2 SMNVEV (reference sequence). Deletions cut 3 bases from V and 0 bases from J, with 10 bases between. There are 15 residues in the CDR3.